This T cell receptor (beta chain) was identified during a study of beta chain features in type 1 diabetes. V was shortened by 1 base and J by 0 bases, with 8 bases between the two germline ends. Germline loops: CDR1 SGHRS, CDR2 YFSETQ. The CDR3 contains 15 residues. General observations from the study: There was a moderate but significant shortening of TCRB CDR3s in all four CD4+ subsets of Type 1 diabetes patients.

The single heparinised draw taken from each donor contained about 100 mL of blood on average. Purity exceeding 95% was reached by all sorted populations. Note on this clone: As yet, its antigen is unknown.

cDNA synthesis used the whole RNA isolate, giving expressed TCRB sequences. This table comes from immunoSEQ multiplex PCR, and its TCRdb copy is limited to in-frame clones, with some not included. The sample yields some 240,000 clones, 15% to 20% seen once. The sample consisted of naive CD4+ T cells from blood. The clonotype comes from a man younger than 40 with type 1 diabetes. The genes are TRBV5-1 and TRBJ2-4; D not resolved. The CDR3 here is CASSLSNGAKNIQYF. The CDR3 DNA is TGCGCCAGCAGCTTGAGTAATGGAGCCAAAAACATTCAGTACTTC.